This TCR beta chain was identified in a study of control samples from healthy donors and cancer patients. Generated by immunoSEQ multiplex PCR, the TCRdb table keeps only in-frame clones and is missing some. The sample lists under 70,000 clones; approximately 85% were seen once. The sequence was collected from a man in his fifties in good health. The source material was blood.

CDR3 in DNA: TGCGCCAGCAGCTTGGAGGGGGTCCATCAGCCCCAGCATTTT. Its protein product is CASSLEGVHQPQHF. V gene TRBV5-1 combines with J gene TRBJ1-5; D might be TRBD1 (6 bases). V was pared by 0 bases and J by 5 bases, with 9 bases between. The CDR3 has 14 residues. The germline gives CDR1 SGHRS, CDR2 YFSETQ.